This is a list of T cell receptor beta chains from one sample in a study of blood T cells in healthy people across ages. Each CDR3 protein is one row after TCRdb ran MiXCR on the 5' RACE reads. The sample carries about 1.1 million distinct CDR3 sequences, 35% to 40% recorded once. The specimen was blood. These receptors originate from a man aged 18 to 35 in good health. The CDR3 runs from the conserved cysteine through the conserved F or W. The D gene is left open where the match is weak. Rows may omit the clone size; those that give it use once, few, many or a size class.

-	TRBV6-2/TRBV6-3	TRBJ1-1	few	TGTGCCAGCACCGGAGGAGACCCGAGGGGTGAAGCTTTCTTT	CASTGGDPRGEAFF
-	TRBV29-1	TRBJ2-1	-	TGCAGCGCCGGCGGGTCTGGAGAGACCCAGTTCTTC	CSAGGSGETQFF
TRBD1	TRBV19	TRBJ1-2	few	TGTGCCAGTAGTATCCCGACAGGGGAGGGCTATGGCTACACCTTC	CASSIPTGEGYGYTF
-	TRBV28	TRBJ2-5	-	TGTGCCAGTAACCCGGGGCAGCTACACCAAGAGACCCAGTACTTC	CASNPGQLHQETQYF
-	TRBV3-1	TRBJ1-2	-	TGTGCCAGCAGCCCCCCACCTTTTGAGGGGGGTTCTTATGGCTACACCTTC	CASSPPPFEGGSYGYTF
-	TRBV30	TRBJ2-6	-	TGTGCCTGGAGTCGTTTGACCTCTGGGGCCAACGTCCTGACTTTC	CAWSRLTSGANVLTF
-	TRBV19	TRBJ2-1	few	TGTGCCAGTACAGGGGCCTACAATGAGCAGTTCTTC	CASTGAYNEQFF
TRBD1	TRBV4-2	TRBJ1-6	-	TGTGCCAGCAGCCAAGATTTCTCGCGGACAGGGGATAATTCACCCCTCCACTTT	CASSQDFSRTGDNSPLHF
-	TRBV12-3/TRBV12-4	TRBJ2-7	-	TGTGCCGGCAGCCTTACAGTGCTTGACGAGCAGTACTTC	CAGSLTVLDEQYF
-	TRBV7-2	TRBJ2-7	-	TGTGCCAGCAGCCCGCGGACAGAGCTCTCCTACGAGCAGTACTTC	CASSPRTELSYEQYF
TRBD2	TRBV6-2/TRBV6-3	TRBJ2-1	few	TGTGCCAGCAGTTGGGGCGGGGGGCGCTCCTACAATGAGCAGTTCTTC	CASSWGGGRSYNEQFF
-	TRBV15	TRBJ1-2	-	TGTGCCACCAGCAGAGATCTGGCAGCCATAAACTATGGCTACACCTTC	CATSRDLAAINYGYTF
TRBD2	TRBV3-1	TRBJ2-1	-	TGTGCCAGCAGCCGGACGGGGGGAATAAATGAGCAGTTCTTC	CASSRTGGINEQFF
-	TRBV5-1	TRBJ2-4	-	TGCGCCAGCAGCTCCCCTCTCAGTACAAAAAACATTCAGTACTTC	CASSSPLSTKNIQYF
-	TRBV5-1	TRBJ2-1	few	TGCGCCAGCAGCTTGCTAGGGGGGGCGGCCTACAATGAGCAGTTCTTC	CASSLLGGAAYNEQFF
TRBD1	TRBV2	TRBJ1-2	-	TGTGCCAGCAAGTCGACAGGGAACTATGGCTACACCTTC	CASKSTGNYGYTF
-	TRBV7-2	TRBJ2-5	few	TGTGCCAGCAGCTTAGTTGTGTTGAGCTCAGAGACCCAGTACTTC	CASSLVVLSSETQYF